This passage covers 17 T cell receptor beta chains from one sample sequenced in a study of cytomegalovirus exposure and HLA in healthy donors. The PCR contained 60 Vbeta and 13 Jbeta primers. Method: immunoSEQ multiplex PCR; TCRdb's copy keeps in-frame clones and lacks some. The sample lists under 150,000 clones, around 78% occurring once. Material: PBMCs. The receptors were sampled from a woman between 40 and 55 years old in good health and CMV-seronegative.

The chain has TRBV5-1 and TRBJ2-5, with 8 bases aligning to TRBD2. Germline V gives CDR1 SGHRS, CDR2 YFSETQ. The V segment lost 0 bases and the J segment 3 bases; nucleotides outside the gene matches: 4. The CDR3 spans 15 residues. The CDR3 DNA follows: TGCGCCAGCAGCTTGGATCGGCGGGGGGAAGAGACCCAGTACTTC. Protein product: CASSLDRRGEETQYF.

This clone occurred a few times. This chain joins TRBV7-3 and TRBJ1-4, with unresolved D. The CDR3 is made up of 17 amino acids. Germline V lookup: CDR1 SGHTA, CDR2 FQGTGA. V was shortened by 4 bases and J by 3 bases, with 18 bases between the two germline ends. In DNA, the CDR3 is TGTGCCAGCAGCTGCATTGAAGGGAGCGGCCCTAATGAAAAACTGTTTTTT. Its translation: CASSCIEGSGPNEKLFF.

J is TRBJ2-2 and V is TRBV5-4, with 11 bases fitting TRBD2. This CDR3 is 17 amino acids long. Trimming at V came to 3 bases and at J to 1 base, leaving 5 bases not matched to a gene. CDR1 and CDR2 from the germline V gene are SGHNT and YYREEE (reference sequence). This CDR3 is CASSSSLAGGNTGELFF. Here the CDR3 DNA reads TGTGCCAGCAGCTCCTCGCTAGCGGGGGGGAACACCGGGGAGCTGTTTTTT.

The J gene is TRBJ2-2, the V gene TRBV27, with 9 bases that match TRBD2. The germline gives CDR1 MNHEY, CDR2 SMNVEV (reference sequence). Trimming cost V 1 base and J 5 bases; bases outside gene matches: 14. This CDR3 has 19 residues. CDR3: CASSLLSGLAGYRTGELFF. The CDR3 DNA reads as TGTGCCAGCAGTTTATTATCAGGGCTAGCGGGGTATCGGACCGGGGAGCTGTTTTTT.

The chain couples TRBV29-1 to TRBJ2-1; a possible D gene is TRBD1 (6 bases). The CDR3 length is 13 residues. CDR1 SQVTM and CDR2 ANQGSEA come from the germline V gene. V shed 4 bases and J shed 6 bases, with 13 bases lying between them. In DNA form, the CDR3 reads TGCAGCGTTGGGGGGCGCTCCGGCAATGAGCAGTTCTTC. It encodes CSVGGRSGNEQFF.

This clone was seen more than once but under ten times. J is TRBJ1-6 and V is TRBV28; D is ambiguous. Germline CDR1 reads MDHEN; CDR2 reads SYDVKM. The length of the CDR3 is 13 residues. The V gene lost 6 bases and the J gene lost 11 bases, with 14 bases spanning the gap. The CDR3 nucleotides read TGTGCCAGCAGGGGCCGAGAACTTACACCCCTCCACTTT. Translation gives CASRGRELTPLHF.

The chain carries TRBV28 and TRBJ1-2; maybe TRBD1 (6 bases). Trimming stripped 4 bases from V and 1 base from J, with 13 bases between. Germline V gene data show CDR1 as MDHEN and CDR2 as SYDVKM. The CDR3 is 15 amino acids. The CDR3 here is CASSWARGLNYGYTF. For the CDR3, the DNA is TGTGCCAGCAGTTGGGCCAGGGGCCTTAACTATGGCTACACCTTC.

CDR3 bases: TGTGCCAGCAGCGACAGAATGAGCAGCGAGCAGTACTTC. Translating gives CASSDRMSSEQYF. V and J are TRBV28 and TRBJ2-7, with TRBD1 as a possible D gene (5 bases). V lost 6 bases, J lost 6 bases, and 15 bases lay in between. Germline CDR1 reads MDHEN; CDR2 reads SYDVKM. The CDR3 loop spans 13 amino acids.

The chain combines TRBV10-3 with TRBJ2-5; TRBD2 aligns across 10 bases. V lost 10 bases, J lost 4 bases, and 6 bases stayed unmatched. The CDR3 is made up of 13 amino acids. Germline CDR1 reads ENHRY; CDR2 reads SYGVKD. CDR3 in amino acids: CATLIAGGETQYF. CDR3 sequence (DNA): TGTGCCACCTTGATAGCGGGGGGAGAGACCCAGTACTTC.

V is TRBV2 and J is TRBJ1-2; TRBD1 matches 8 bases. CDR1 and CDR2 (germline): SNHLY, FYNNEI. CDR3 length: 15 amino acids. With 6 bases clipped from V and 0 bases from J, the junction kept 6 bases outside the gene matches. The CDR3 coding sequence is TGTGCCAGCAGGGCGCGGGACAGGCCTAACTATGGCTACACCTTC. This encodes CASRARDRPNYGYTF.

About this clone: The germline gene is not matched at one end of the junction; a read error may be the cause. The gene calls are TRBV7-9 and TRBJ2-1; 9 nucleotides line up with TRBD2. The CDR3 spans 17 residues. Germline V gives CDR1 SEHNR, CDR2 FQNEAQ (reference sequence). Written as DNA, the CDR3 is TGTTCCAGCAGCCGACATAGCGGGAGTTCATCCTACAATGAGCAGTTCTTC. This codes for CSSSRHSGSSSYNEQFF.

Worth noting for this clone: One junction end does not reproduce the germline sequence, and a read error may be involved. This chain connects TRBV27 to TRBJ2-4; no reliable D call. CDR1 and CDR2 from the germline V gene are MNHEY and SMNVEV (reference sequence). The CDR3 sequence is 14 residues long. CDR3 sequence reads: CASSPQVDKNSQYF. The CDR3 region has the DNA TGTGCCAGCAGTCCCCAAGTTGACAAAAACAGTCAGTACTTC.

This clone is a singleton in its sample. The chain links TRBV10-3 to TRBJ2-5, with TRBD2 identical over 8 bases. V dropped 6 bases and J dropped 1; count of bases not matched to a gene: 1. Germline loops: CDR1 ENHRY, CDR2 SYGVKD. This CDR3 spans 13 amino acids. This CDR3 is CAIRAGGQETQYF. CDR3 nucleotides: TGTGCCATCAGGGCGGGGGGCCAAGAGACCCAGTACTTC.

The chain employs TRBV29-1 and TRBJ1-1, with TRBD1 matching over 8 bases. V shed 0 bases, J shed 10 bases, and the junction held 7 bases outside the gene matches. This CDR3 is built from 13 residues. The germline gives CDR1 SQVTM, CDR2 ANQGSEA. CDR3: CSVEDGQGIGAFF. The DNA of the CDR3 is TGCAGCGTTGAAGATGGACAGGGCATTGGAGCTTTCTTT.

This clone came up a few times. The J gene is TRBJ2-1, the V gene TRBV10-1; 14 bases align to TRBD2. This CDR3 has 16 amino acids. Trimming took 8 bases from V and 7 from J; bases not matched to a gene: 10. The germline gives CDR1 WNHNN, CDR2 SYGVQD (reference sequence). The DNA of the CDR3 is TGCGCCAGCTCCTTCGGGACTAGCGGGAGAGAGAATGAGCAGTTCTTC. Its protein is CASSFGTSGRENEQFF.

The chain joins TRBV7-9 to TRBJ1-2; D gene unclear. This CDR3 is 13 amino acids long. The V gene's germline CDR1 is SEHNR and CDR2 FQNEAQ (reference sequence). V was trimmed by 5 bases and J by 1 base, leaving 8 bases between them. In nucleotides, the CDR3 is TGTGCCAGCAGCCCGCCAGATAACTATGGCTACACCTTC. This translates into CASSPPDNYGYTF.

This clone turned up a few times. The chain uses TRBV7-3 and TRBJ2-1; 12 nucleotides match TRBD2. Unmatched junction bases numbered 11, after V lost 5 bases and J lost 15 bases. This CDR3 is 14 amino acids long. Germline values: CDR1 SGHTA, CDR2 FQGTGA. The CDR3 sequence: CASSETSGGPLMFF. The CDR3 DNA reads as TGTGCCAGCAGCGAGACTAGCGGGGGCCCCCTTATGTTCTTC.